The entry that follows covers one TCR beta chain sequence. Its antigen remains unknown. The protocol was immunoSEQ multiplex PCR, while the TCRdb copy is restricted to in-frame clones and leaves out a portion. The sample carries over 150,000 clones, 85% to 95% recorded once. V lost 5 bases to trimming and J lost 12 bases; unmatched junction nucleotides: 10. This CDR3 has 14 residues. Germline V gene sequence: CDR1 LNHDA, CDR2 SQIVND (reference sequence). The data originate from a study of T cell responses to AZD1222 COVID-19 vaccine. Study-level points and caveats: Of spike-specific TCRs, nearly half reportedly target regions left unmutated in variants. Donor demographics were predominantly white British with a female majority; clonal diversity may be underestimated.

The chain employs TRBV19 and TRBJ1-6, with 7 bases fitting TRBD1. The material sequenced was peripheral blood, taken 28 days after the second AZD1222 dose. The sequence was obtained from an adult who received the AZD1222 COVID-19 vaccine. In DNA, the CDR3 is TGTGCCAGTAGTCCAACAGGGGAAAGTAGACCCCTCCACTTT. Translating gives CASSPTGESRPLHF.